The 27 T cell receptor beta chains in this list originate from one sample, sequenced in a study of PD-1 and CTLA-4 blockade in melanoma (dated by TCRdb to the early 2020s). Library creation used the immunoSEQ multiplex PCR assay. Sourced from immuneACCESS, this table was stored by TCRdb with only in-frame sequences that have V and J called. A share of the clones is absent; for the studies checked, an unresolved V gene accounts for under half, and the remainder has no known explanation. This sample holds some 33,000 clones; about 88% were observed only once. Of the sample, more than 5.5% falls within the top ten clones. The starting material was CD8+ T cells from peripheral blood, obtained from a patient given anti-PD-1 treatment. Every receptor here comes from a human donor with melanoma.

The J gene is TRBJ1-1, the V gene TRBV15; possibly TRBD1 for D (5 bases). V gave up 3 bases and J gave up 0 bases, with 11 bases separating them. Looked up from germline, CDR1 is LNHNV and CDR2 is YYDKDF (reference sequence). This CDR3 is 15 amino acids long. In DNA, the CDR3 is TGTGCCACCAGCAGGGTGGACAACCTGAACACTGAAGCTTTCTTT. It translates to CATSRVDNLNTEAFF.

The chain couples TRBV9 to TRBJ2-7; TRBD2 is a possible D gene (5 bases). The V end was cut by 0 bases, the J end by 5 bases, with 12 bases between. This CDR3 has 14 residues. CDR1 SGDLS and CDR2 YYNGEE come from the germline V gene. The CDR3 coding sequence is TGTGCCAGCAGCGTAGGGGGAGTTCAGAACGAGCAGTACTTC. It is translated as CASSVGGVQNEQYF.

The V and J genes are TRBV9 and TRBJ1-6; TRBD1 agrees at 9 bases. The J segment lost 4 bases and the V segment lost 4 bases, leaving 9 bases of the junction unmatched. This CDR3 contains 17 residues. Per germline, CDR1 SGDLS and CDR2 YYNGEE. The CDR3 region has the DNA TGTGCCAGCAGCCCCCGGACAGGGGATAGTTATAATTCACCCCTCCACTTT. It is translated as CASSPRTGDSYNSPLHF.

The chain joins TRBV12-3 or TRBV12-4 to TRBJ2-1; D remains unclear. V lost 10 bases and J 7 bases, leaving 14 bases between the germline ends. This CDR3 contains 12 residues. The CDR3 is CATTSVLNEQFF. CDR3 coding DNA: TGTGCCACCACGAGTGTATTGAATGAGCAGTTCTTC.

This clone has only one observation. V is TRBV6-2 or TRBV6-3 and J is TRBJ1-5; D call uncertain. V gave up 4 bases and J gave up 6 bases, with 7 bases separating them. In germline, CDR1 is MNHEY, CDR2 SVGEGT. The CDR3 consists of 12 residues. This CDR3 is CASSWAVQPQHF. CDR3 DNA: TGTGCCAGCAGTTGGGCAGTTCAGCCCCAGCATTTT.

The V gene is TRBV4-3, the J gene TRBJ1-5, with D uncertain. Between the trimmed V and J ends, which lost 1 base and 0 bases, there was a span of 7 bases. The germline V gene encodes CDR1 LGHNA and CDR2 YSLEER. The CDR3 loop spans 15 amino acids. In nucleotides, the CDR3 is TGCGCCAGCAGCCAAGGAGTTTATAGCAATCAGCCCCAGCATTTT. Translation: CASSQGVYSNQPQHF.

The CDR3 bases are TGTGCCAGTAGTACGCCGACAGGGGCATCCACTGAAGCTTTCTTT. It translates to CASSTPTGASTEAFF. The chain couples TRBV19 to TRBJ1-1; 8 bases agree with TRBD1. Trimming removed 4 bases from V and 4 bases from J; junction bases left unmatched: 8. Germline CDR1 LNHDA, CDR2 SQIVND (reference sequence). The length of the CDR3 is 15 residues.

The chain employs TRBV14 and TRBJ1-1, with D possibly being TRBD1 (6 bases). The length of the CDR3 is 14 residues. Germline V gives CDR1 SGHDN, CDR2 FVKESK. V lost 1 base to trimming and J lost 4 bases, with 10 bases between them. The CDR3 is CASSQGTAVTEAFF. The CDR3 DNA follows: TGTGCCAGCAGCCAAGGGACAGCGGTCACTGAAGCTTTCTTT.

The chain has TRBV3-1 (or the pseudogene TRBV3-2) and TRBJ1-1, with D uncertain. Germline CDR1 and CDR2: LGHDT and YNNKEL (reference sequence). The CDR3 is 13 amino acids. V shed 1 base and J shed 7 bases, with 10 bases lying between them. CDR3 region: CASSQAPTLEAFF. The CDR3 DNA follows: TGTGCCAGCAGCCAAGCCCCCACCCTTGAAGCTTTCTTT.

The V gene is TRBV4-2, the J gene TRBJ2-7, with D maybe TRBD1 (7 bases). Germline V CDR1 and CDR2: LGHNA, YNFKEQ. Deletions cut 4 bases from V and 3 bases from J, with 10 bases between. This CDR3 is built from 13 residues. The CDR3 DNA follows: TGTGCCAGCAGCCCGGGGGACAGCTACGAGCAGTACTTC. Encoded protein: CASSPGDSYEQYF.

V is TRBV27 and J is TRBJ2-6, with TRBD1 as a possible D gene (6 bases). The V end was cut by 2 bases, the J end by 0 bases, with 17 bases between. Germline V gene lookup returns CDR1 MNHEY and CDR2 SMNVEV (reference sequence). The length of the CDR3 is 19 residues. In nucleotides, the CDR3 is TGTGCCAGCAGTTTAGGCGGCAGGGGCCCCAGCTCTGGGGCCAACGTCCTGACTTTC. Translated: CASSLGGRGPSSGANVLTF. Combining the CDR3 with reference TRBV27 and TRBJ2-6 gives the whole variable domain EAQVTQNPRYLITVTGKKLTVTCSQNMNHEYMSWYRQDPGLGLRQIYYSMNVEVTDKGDVPEGYKVSRKEKRNFPLILESPSPNQTSLYFCASSLGGRGPSSGANVLTFGAGSRLTVL.

This sequence joins TRBV11-1 and TRBJ2-7, with D unresolved. CDR1 is SGHAT and CDR2 is FQDESV in the germline V gene (reference sequence). The CDR3 is 14 amino acids. The V and J ends lost 1 base and 3 bases respectively, with 10 bases between them. CDR3 nucleotide sequence: TGTGCCAGCAGCTTAGGAACAGACCGCTACGAGCAGTACTTC. It specifies CASSLGTDRYEQYF.

This clone is a singleton in its sample. The CDR3 DNA reads TGCAGCGTTGGGGGGACAGTCACAGATACGCAGTATTTT. This gives the protein CSVGGTVTDTQYF. This chain links TRBV29-1 with TRBJ2-3; TRBD1 agrees at 7 bases. There are 13 residues in the CDR3. CDR1 and CDR2 (germline): SQVTM, ANQGSEA. Trimming cost V 4 bases and J 2 bases; bases outside gene matches: 3.

This sequence joins TRBV4-3 and TRBJ1-3; D perhaps matches TRBD1 (5 bases). The CDR3 consists of 19 residues. Germline CDR1 LGHNA, CDR2 YSLEER. Trimming shortened V by 0 bases and J by 4 bases, and 22 bases separated the two germline ends. CDR3 sequence reads: CASSQEFVPDAGPGNTIYF. The DNA of the CDR3 is TGCGCCAGCAGCCAAGAGTTTGTGCCCGATGCAGGGCCGGGAAACACCATATATTTT.

The rearrangement links TRBV2 to TRBJ2-5, with D possibly matching TRBD1 (6 bases). Trimming removed 0 bases from V and 5 bases from J, with 16 bases in between. Germline assignment: CDR1 SNHLY and CDR2 FYNNEI. The CDR3 has 16 residues. The CDR3 protein is CASSEARNREGETQYF. The CDR3 bases are TGTGCCAGCAGTGAAGCGCGAAACAGGGAAGGGGAGACCCAGTACTTC.

The chain has TRBV2 and TRBJ2-7; D may be TRBD2 (5 bases). Germline V lookup: CDR1 SNHLY, CDR2 FYNNEI. V was clipped by 7 bases and J by 7 bases, with 14 bases between them. The CDR3 extends over 12 amino acids. This CDR3 reads CASTPRRREQYF. Here the CDR3 DNA reads TGTGCCAGCACCCCCCGCCGGAGGGAGCAGTACTTC.

V and J are TRBV29-1 and TRBJ2-7, with D hard to call. V dropped 1 base and J dropped 0 bases, with 7 bases sitting between them. This CDR3 comprises 13 residues. CDR1 and CDR2 from the germline V gene are SQVTM and ANQGSEA. The CDR3 protein is CSVEGGDSYEQYF. The CDR3 DNA is TGCAGCGTTGAAGGGGGTGACTCCTACGAGCAGTACTTC.

The chain employs TRBV3-1 (or the pseudogene TRBV3-2) and TRBJ2-2; D remains unclear. CDR1 is LGHDT and CDR2 is YNNKEL in the germline V gene (reference sequence). CDR3 length equals 14 residues. Trimming pared 4 bases from V and 3 bases from J, leaving 9 bases between. DNA of the CDR3: TGTGCCAGCAGCCTCCCGTTTGACACCGGGGAGCTGTTTTTT. As protein: CASSLPFDTGELFF.

This clone was observed a handful of times. The chain joins TRBV27 to TRBJ2-3, with 16 bases that match TRBD2. This CDR3 comprises 16 residues. V shed 4 bases, J shed 3 bases, and the junction held 1 base outside the gene matches. CDR1 MNHEY and CDR2 SMNVEV come from the germline V gene (reference sequence). The CDR3 DNA follows: TGTGCCAGCAGTTCGGGACTAGCGGGGGGGACAGATACGCAGTATTTT. Translation: CASSSGLAGGTDTQYF.

The chain couples TRBV6-5 to TRBJ1-2; unclear D gene. The CDR3 covers 15 residues. CDR1 and CDR2 from the germline V gene are MNHEY and SVGAGI. Trimming pared 6 bases from V and 3 bases from J, leaving 17 bases between. The CDR3 is CASSPWTIADYGYTF. The CDR3, as DNA: TGTGCCAGCAGCCCCTGGACGATAGCCGACTATGGCTACACCTTC.

The genes are TRBV6-5 and TRBJ1-4; perhaps TRBD1 as D (6 bases). CDR1 is MNHEY and CDR2 is SVGAGI in the germline V gene. Trimming cost V 0 bases and J 5 bases, with 10 bases left between them. CDR3 length: 15 residues. Here the CDR3 reads CASSYSNRGNEKLFF. CDR3 nucleotides: TGTGCCAGCAGTTACTCGAATAGGGGGAATGAAAAACTGTTTTTT.

The chain links TRBV28 to TRBJ2-7, with 7 bases that match TRBD2. This CDR3 is 15 amino acids long. V gave up 7 bases and J gave up 2 bases; unmatched junction bases: 11. Germline V CDR1 and CDR2: MDHEN, SYDVKM. As DNA, the CDR3 is TGTGCCAGCAATTGGGGCGCGGGGGATGCCTACGAGCAGTACTTC. This gives the protein CASNWGAGDAYEQYF.

This clone was seen a single time. V gene TRBV7-2 combines with J gene TRBJ2-1; D is unclear. This CDR3 is 15 amino acids long. Germline loops: CDR1 SGHTA, CDR2 FQGNSA. V was cut by 6 bases and J by 0 bases, with 12 bases left in between. The CDR3 bases are TGTGCCAGCAGACTTAGCCTAAGCTCCTACAATGAGCAGTTCTTC. Amino acids: CASRLSLSSYNEQFF.

The chain recombines TRBV6-2 or TRBV6-3 with TRBJ2-3, with 9 positions matching TRBD2. V lost 2 bases to trimming and J lost 3 bases; unmatched junction nucleotides: 6. This CDR3 spans 16 amino acids. CDR1 is MNHEY, CDR2 SVGEGT, per germline. Written as DNA, the CDR3 is TGTGCCAGCAGTTACCAGAGTAGCGGGGGAACAGATACGCAGTATTTT. Its translation is CASSYQSSGGTDTQYF.

The V gene is TRBV6-5, the J gene TRBJ2-1; D call uncertain. The V and J ends lost 0 bases and 7 bases respectively, with 10 bases between them. In germline, CDR1 is MNHEY, CDR2 SVGAGI. This CDR3 is built from 14 residues. The CDR3, as DNA: TGTGCCAGCAGTTACTCCGAGAACCTGAATGAGCAGTTCTTC. Its translation: CASSYSENLNEQFF.

The chain combines TRBV7-8 with TRBJ2-1, with TRBD2 matching over 15 bases. V was pared by 5 bases and J by 7 bases, with 9 bases of the junction left unmatched. From germline, CDR1 is SGHVS and CDR2 FQNEAQ. The CDR3 runs 17 residues. The CDR3 bases are TGTGCCAGCAGCCACCGGACTAGCGGGGGGGCGGAGAATGAGCAGTTCTTC. Translated, it gives CASSHRTSGGAENEQFF.

The chain recombines TRBV19 with TRBJ2-1; D gene unclear. The CDR3 runs 15 residues. The germline V and J ends were trimmed by 5 bases and 0 bases, with 11 bases remaining between them. In germline, CDR1 is LNHDA, CDR2 SQIVND (reference sequence). As DNA, the CDR3 is TGTGCCAGTAGTCCCCGACGGACCTCCTACAATGAGCAGTTCTTC. As protein: CASSPRRTSYNEQFF.